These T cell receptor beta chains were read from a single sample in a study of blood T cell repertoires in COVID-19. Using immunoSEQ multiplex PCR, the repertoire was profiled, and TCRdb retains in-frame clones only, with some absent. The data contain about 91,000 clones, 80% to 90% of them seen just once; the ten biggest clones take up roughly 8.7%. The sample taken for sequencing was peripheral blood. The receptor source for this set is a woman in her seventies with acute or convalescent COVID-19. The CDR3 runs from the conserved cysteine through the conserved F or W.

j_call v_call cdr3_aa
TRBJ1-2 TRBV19 CASSSRDREGYTF
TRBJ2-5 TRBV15 CATSRVRGGLETQYF
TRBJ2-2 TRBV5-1 CASSTPGLQNTGELFF
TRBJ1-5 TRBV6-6 CASRGGLSNQPQHF
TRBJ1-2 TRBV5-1 CASSLLQSNYGYTF
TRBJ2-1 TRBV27 CASRYRGRSQNEQFF
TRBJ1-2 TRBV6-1 CASSESHSIPNYGYTF
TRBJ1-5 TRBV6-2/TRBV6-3 CASSYMGHGPQPQHF
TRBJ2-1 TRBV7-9 CASSLGTTPGSYNEQFF
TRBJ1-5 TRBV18 CASSPGGGSNQPQHF
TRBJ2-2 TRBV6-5 CASSNRGLNTGELFF
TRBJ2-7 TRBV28 CASSLLSGVVYEQYF
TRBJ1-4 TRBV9 CASSKMGATNEKLFF
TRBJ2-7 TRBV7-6 CASSLVPPGGGSYEQYF
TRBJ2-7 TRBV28 CASRGSSYEQYF
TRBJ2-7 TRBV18 CASSTVAIEQYF